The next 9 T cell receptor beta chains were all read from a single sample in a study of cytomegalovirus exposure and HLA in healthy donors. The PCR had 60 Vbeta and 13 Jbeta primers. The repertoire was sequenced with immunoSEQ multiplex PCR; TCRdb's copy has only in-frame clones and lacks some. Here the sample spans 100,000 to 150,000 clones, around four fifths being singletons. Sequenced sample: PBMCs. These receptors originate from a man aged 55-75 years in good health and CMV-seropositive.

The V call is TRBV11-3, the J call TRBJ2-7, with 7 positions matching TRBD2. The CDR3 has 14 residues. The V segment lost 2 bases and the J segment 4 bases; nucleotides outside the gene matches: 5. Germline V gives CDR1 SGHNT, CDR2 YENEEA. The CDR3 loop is CASSLNPGRYEQYF. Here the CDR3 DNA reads TGTGCCAGCAGCTTAAACCCCGGGAGGTACGAGCAGTACTTC.

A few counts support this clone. The CDR3 loop reads CASSPQTSGREREQYF. The DNA for the CDR3 is TGCGCCAGCAGCCCCCAGACTAGCGGGAGGGAACGCGAGCAGTACTTC. The rearrangement joins TRBV5-1 to TRBJ2-7; 14 nucleotides match TRBD2. Germline CDR1 SGHRS, CDR2 YFSETQ. CDR3 length: 16 residues. Losses at the gene ends were 4 bases for V and 6 bases for J; bases not matched to a gene: 9.

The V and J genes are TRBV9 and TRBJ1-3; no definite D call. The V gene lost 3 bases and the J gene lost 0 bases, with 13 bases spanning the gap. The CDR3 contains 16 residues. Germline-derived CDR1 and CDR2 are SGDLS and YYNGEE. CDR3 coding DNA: TGTGCCAGCAGCGACCCGGGAACCTTCTCTGGAAACACCATATATTTT. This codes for CASSDPGTFSGNTIYF.

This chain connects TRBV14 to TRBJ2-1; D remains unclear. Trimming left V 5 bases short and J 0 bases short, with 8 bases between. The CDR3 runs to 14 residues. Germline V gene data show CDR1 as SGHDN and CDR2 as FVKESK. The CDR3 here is CASSTRSSYNEQFF. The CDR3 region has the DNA TGTGCCAGCAGCACTCGTAGCTCCTACAATGAGCAGTTCTTC. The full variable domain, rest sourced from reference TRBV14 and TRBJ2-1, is EAGVTQFPSHSVIEKGQTVTLRCDPISGHDNLYWYRRVMGKEIKFLLHFVKESKQDESGMPNNRFLAERTGGTYSTLKVQPAELEDSGVYFCASSTRSSYNEQFFGPGTRLTVL.

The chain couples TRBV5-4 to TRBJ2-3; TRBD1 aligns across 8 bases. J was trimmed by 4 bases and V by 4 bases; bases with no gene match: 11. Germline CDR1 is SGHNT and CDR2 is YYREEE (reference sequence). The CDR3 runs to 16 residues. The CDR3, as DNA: TGTGCCAGCAGCGCGACAGGGGCTGGTAGAGCAGATACGCAGTATTTT. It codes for CASSATGAGRADTQYF.

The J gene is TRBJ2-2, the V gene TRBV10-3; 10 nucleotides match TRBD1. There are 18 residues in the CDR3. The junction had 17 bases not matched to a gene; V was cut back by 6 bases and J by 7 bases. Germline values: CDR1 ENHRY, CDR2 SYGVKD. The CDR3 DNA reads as TGTGCCATCAGCCGGGACAGGGGCGCCCCGCATAGTGTCGGGGAGCTGTTTTTT. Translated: CAISRDRGAPHSVGELFF.

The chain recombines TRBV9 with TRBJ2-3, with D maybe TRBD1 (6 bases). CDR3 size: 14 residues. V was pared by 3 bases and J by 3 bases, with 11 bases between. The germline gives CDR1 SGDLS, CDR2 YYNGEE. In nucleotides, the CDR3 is TGTGCCAGCAGCGGTGGGGGCCGGACAGATACGCAGTATTTT. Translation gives CASSGGGRTDTQYF.

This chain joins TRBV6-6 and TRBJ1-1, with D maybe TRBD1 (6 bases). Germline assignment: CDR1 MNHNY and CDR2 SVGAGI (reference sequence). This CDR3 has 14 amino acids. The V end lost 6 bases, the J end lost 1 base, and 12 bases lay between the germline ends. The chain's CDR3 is CASRREQGNTEAFF. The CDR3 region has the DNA TGTGCCAGCAGACGAGAACAGGGGAACACTGAAGCTTTCTTT.

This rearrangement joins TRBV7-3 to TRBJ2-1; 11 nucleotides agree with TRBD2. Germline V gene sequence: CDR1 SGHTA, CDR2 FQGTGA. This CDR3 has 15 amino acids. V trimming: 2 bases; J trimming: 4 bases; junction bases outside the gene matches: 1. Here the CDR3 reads CASSLASGGYNEQFF. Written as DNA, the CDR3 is TGTGCCAGCAGCTTAGCTAGCGGGGGGTACAATGAGCAGTTCTTC. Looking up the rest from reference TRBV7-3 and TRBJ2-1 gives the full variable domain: GAGVSQTPSNKVTEKGKYVELRCDPISGHTALYWYRQSLGQGPEFLIYFQGTGAADDSGLPNDRFFAVRPEGSVSTLKIQRTERGDSAVYLCASSLASGGYNEQFFGPGTRLTVL.